These T cell receptor beta chains were read from a single sample in a study of blood T cell repertoires in COVID-19. The assay was immunoSEQ multiplex PCR, and TCRdb's table has in-frame clones only and misses some. The data show 250,000 to 300,000 clones, roughly 88% seen once. What was sequenced was PBMCs or T cells enriched from blood (not recorded which). All receptors derive from a woman aged 40 to 50 with acute COVID-19. Each CDR3 is given with its conserved first and last residue. A D gene is named only where the DNA matches it firmly. Expanded clones are given a class, and other clones once, few, many or no size at all.

D | J | V | size | DNA | CDR3
TRBD1 | TRBJ1-1 | TRBV5-1 | - | TGCGCCAGCAGCGCGGACAGGGGGTCGGTCACTGAAGCTTTCTTT | CASSADRGSVTEAFF
TRBD1 | TRBJ1-2 | TRBV10-3 | - | TGTGCCATCAAGTCGGACAGGGGACCTAACTATGGCTACACCTTC | CAIKSDRGPNYGYTF
TRBD1 | TRBJ1-4 | TRBV19 | - | TGTGCCAGTAGTCCTCGGACAGGAGCTCCTGAAAAACTGTTTTTT | CASSPRTGAPEKLFF
- | TRBJ2-5 | TRBV5-1 | - | TGCGCCAGCAGCCAACCGGGGGAGACCCAGTACTTC | CASSQPGETQYF
- | TRBJ2-3 | TRBV30 | - | TGTGCCTGGTCTAAGCGGGCTCTCACAGATACGCAGTATTTT | CAWSKRALTDTQYF
TRBD1 | TRBJ1-1 | TRBV9 | - | TGTGCCAGCAGCCTCCAGACAGGGGACACTGAAGCTTTCTTT | CASSLQTGDTEAFF
TRBD2 | TRBJ2-1 | TRBV7-9 | - | TGTGCCAGCAGCTTACAAATAGGACTAGCGGGTAACAATGAGCAGTTCTTC | CASSLQIGLAGNNEQFF
TRBD2 | TRBJ2-3 | TRBV24-1 | - | TGTGCCACCAGTGACTTTAGCGGGAGTGGCACAGATACGCAGTATTTT | CATSDFSGSGTDTQYF
TRBD2 | TRBJ2-3 | TRBV7-7 | - | TGTGCCAGCAGCCCCGCCGTGGGCGGGGGGGCGCATACGCAGTATTTT | CASSPAVGGGAHTQYF
- | TRBJ1-2 | TRBV5-4 | - | TGTGCCAGCAGCTTGGCTGCGAGGGGGGGTGGCTACACCTTC | CASSLAARGGGYTF
TRBD1 | TRBJ1-2 | TRBV6-5 | - | TGTGCCAGCAGCCTTACAGGGGGCCGTGGCTACACCTTC | CASSLTGGRGYTF
TRBD1 | TRBJ1-2 | TRBV18 | - | TGTGCCAGCTCGCGCGACAGGGTTCAAGGCTACACCTTC | CASSRDRVQGYTF
- | TRBJ1-4 | TRBV2 | - | TGTGCCAGCTCTGGCACAGGTAATGAAAAACTGTTTTTT | CASSGTGNEKLFF
TRBD1 | TRBJ1-1 | TRBV5-8 | - | TGTGCCAGCAGCTCGCAGACAGGGGTCACTGAAGCTTTCTTT | CASSSQTGVTEAFF
- | TRBJ1-6 | TRBV12-5 | - | TGTGCTAGTGGTTTGGCAAGGACAGAGGGGAATTCACCCCTCCACTTT | CASGLARTEGNSPLHF
TRBD1 | TRBJ1-4 | TRBV5-1 | - | TGCGCCAGCAGCTTGGCCGCGACAGGGAATGAAAAACTGTTTTTT | CASSLAATGNEKLFF
- | TRBJ2-5 | TRBV4-3 | - | TGCGCCAGCAGCACAACCCTGGGGGGGCTTGAGACCCAGTACTTC | CASSTTLGGLETQYF
TRBD1 | TRBJ2-3 | TRBV10-2 | - | TGCGCCAGCAGCGCAACAGGGGTTGGCACAGATACGCAGTATTTT | CASSATGVGTDTQYF
- | TRBJ2-7 | TRBV28 | - | TGTGCCAGCAGTTTTCGGCAGGTGGACTACTACGAGCAGTACTTC | CASSFRQVDYYEQYF
- | TRBJ2-5 | TRBV7-9 | - | TGTGCCAGCAGCTTACGGGACCAAGAGACCCAGTACTTC | CASSLRDQETQYF
- | TRBJ1-5 | TRBV14 | - | TGTGCCAGCAGCCGCCGGACTGATAGCAATCAGCCCCAGCATTTT | CASSRRTDSNQPQHF
TRBD1 | TRBJ1-2 | TRBV28 | - | TGTGCCAGCAGTTTAACGACAGGGTCTGGTGGCTACACCTTC | CASSLTTGSGGYTF
TRBD1 | TRBJ1-5 | TRBV4-2 | - | TGTGCCAGCAGCCAAGATAGGGGGCAGGGAAGCAATCAGCCCCAGCATTTT | CASSQDRGQGSNQPQHF
TRBD2 | TRBJ2-2 | TRBV6-5 | once | TGTGCCAGCAGTTTTAGCGGGATGGCGAGCACCGGGGAGCTGTTTTTT | CASSFSGMASTGELFF
TRBD2 | TRBJ2-7 | TRBV5-1 | - | TGCGCCAGCAGCTCGCGTCTTACTAGCGGGGGGGATATCTCCTACGAGCAGTACTTC | CASSSRLTSGGDISYEQYF
TRBD1 | TRBJ2-2 | TRBV6-5 | - | TGTGCCAGCAGTTACGGGGACAGGGTGAACACCGGGGAGCTGTTTTTT | CASSYGDRVNTGELFF
- | TRBJ1-2 | TRBV2 | few | TGTGCCAGCCGTAGAGGCTTCTATGGCTACACCTTC | CASRRGFYGYTF
- | TRBJ2-3 | TRBV24-1 | - | TGTGCCACCAGTGTGAGTGGAGCGCAGAGCACAGATACGCAGTATTTT | CATSVSGAQSTDTQYF
TRBD2 | TRBJ2-1 | TRBV10-3 | - | TGTGCCATCAGTGAGCCTAGCGGGAGCGGGGATGAGCAGTTCTTC | CAISEPSGSGDEQFF
TRBD2 | TRBJ2-7 | TRBV27 | - | TGTGCCAGCAGTACCGGACTAGCGGGGGCTGAGCAGTACTTC | CASSTGLAGAEQYF
- | TRBJ1-1 | TRBV29-1 | - | TGCAGCGTTGGGGGCAGGGGAAACACTGAAGCTTTCTTT | CSVGGRGNTEAFF
- | TRBJ2-7 | TRBV7-2 | - | TGTGCCAGCAGCTTGGGGGGACAGTCCCACGAGCAGTACTTC | CASSLGGQSHEQYF
- | TRBJ2-7 | TRBV24-1 | once | TGTGCCACCAGTGAGCCACAGGGCGGGGAGCAGTACTTC | CATSEPQGGEQYF
- | TRBJ1-3 | TRBV7-9 | - | TGTGCCAGCAGCTTAGTAGTCTCTCTAGTAGACGGAAACACCATATATTTT | CASSLVVSLVDGNTIYF
- | TRBJ2-4 | TRBV6-2/TRBV6-3 | - | TGTGCCAGCAGTTACAACTCAGCGAGCGCGGGTCTTGAAAACATTCAGTACTTC | CASSYNSASAGLENIQYF
- | TRBJ1-1 | TRBV2 | - | TGTGCCAGCGGACGACAGCAGAACACTGAAGCTTTCTTT | CASGRQQNTEAFF
TRBD2 | TRBJ2-1 | TRBV4-3 | - | TGCGCCAGCAGCCAAGACCTGCCGCGCGGGAGGGGGGCCTACAATGAGCAGTTCTTC | CASSQDLPRGRGAYNEQFF
- | TRBJ2-1 | TRBV10-2 | - | TGCGCCAGTCTCCGGGACTCCTACAATGAGCAGTTCTTC | CASLRDSYNEQFF
- | TRBJ2-7 | TRBV21-1 | - | TGTGCCAGCAGCAAGGATCACAGAGAGCAGTACTTC | CASSKDHREQYF
- | TRBJ2-5 | TRBV20-1 | - | TGCAGTGCACCCAAACCGGGGACCCAGTACTTC | CSAPKPGTQYF
- | TRBJ2-3 | TRBV18 | - | TGTGCCAGCTCACTACAGACAGATACGCAGTATTTT | CASSLQTDTQYF
TRBD2 | TRBJ2-5 | TRBV7-9 | once | TGTGCCAGCAGCCCGGGGCACGGCGGGGGGCCAGAGACCCAGTACTTC | CASSPGHGGGPETQYF